The 10 T cell receptor delta chains presented below share a single source sample, sequenced in a study of γδ T cells in repeated Plasmodium falciparum infection (dated by TCRdb to the early 2020s). For bulk TCR repertoire analysis, Vgamma9/Vdelta2+ and Vdelta2-negative gammadelta T cell populations were flow-sorted out of peripheral blood mononuclear cells. The library was obtained by multiplex PCR. The sample was run on an Illumina MiSeq. TCRdb reanalyzed the public reads with the CATT caller, and identical DNA sequences were merged afterwards. This sample is represented by 53,000 or so delta-chain clones; about 2% of them were singletons. The ten largest make up less than 30% of the sample. The specimen sequenced was gamma-delta T cells from blood. These receptors all come from a pool of human donors (malaria-infected and uninfected, not separated).

Many counts were recorded for this clone. TCRdb shows a much larger clone's protein in place of this DNA's translation, and the two differ at residue 5, likely through a read error; the protein shown is translated from the DNA. The V and J genes are TRDV3 and TRDJ1; D is unresolved. TCRdb does not report a J gene; here it was assigned by matching the DNA to germline references. Germline CDR1 reads TVYSNPD; CDR2 reads GDNSRS (reference sequence). This CDR3 is built from 15 residues. Trimming left V 2 bases short and J 2 bases short, with 18 bases between. CDR3 in amino acids: CAFACEGPGTDKLIF. The CDR3 DNA sequence: TGTGCCTTTGCCTGTGAGGGCCCTGGAACCGATAAACTCATCTTT.

This clone came up a few times. This likely stems from a read error, as it lies one base from a far larger clone. This specimen includes other DNA sequences encoding the same CDR3. The rearrangement joins TRDV2 to TRDJ1; 9 bases are a match to TRDD3. The J gene, absent from TCRdb, was called here by matching the DNA to germline. Trimming removed 6 bases from V and 0 bases from J; junction bases left unmatched: 28. The V gene's germline CDR1 is GEAIGNYY and CDR2 EKD. The CDR3 is 22 residues long. The CDR3 loop is CACPRNREGGYNHPLYTDKLIF. The CDR3, as DNA: TGTGCCTGTCCCCGTAATCGGGAAGGGGGATACAACCATCCACTGTACACCGATAAACTCATCTTT.

With regard to this clone: A far larger clone lies a single base away; this is likely a read error. Other DNA sequences in this sample translate to the same CDR3. The rearrangement links TRDV1 to TRDJ1, with 10 bases aligning to TRDD3. In the absence of a J gene in TCRdb, the DNA was matched to germline to assign it here. The CDR3 covers 23 residues. Germline V lookup: CDR1 TSWWSYY, CDR2 QGS. The CDR3 nucleotides are TGTGCTCTTGGGGTTGACGTCTTCCTACCGGGGGGATACGCGGGCATCGGCACCGACAAACTCATCTTT. Amino acid sequence: CALGVDVFLPGGYAGIGTDKLIF.

Regarding this clone: Given a far larger clone just one base away, this is likely a sequencing read error. Other nucleotide sequences from this sample produce the same CDR3. The genes are TRDV1 and TRDJ1; TRDD3 agrees at 8 bases. TCRdb offers no J gene call, so here the DNA was matched to germline to obtain one. The CDR3 is 21 residues long. Looked up from germline, CDR1 is TSWWSYY and CDR2 is QGS. For the CDR3, the DNA is TGTGCTCTTGGGGAAGGGATCCTAAGTCGACTGGGGGTCATGTACACTGATAAACTCATCTTT. It codes for CALGEGILSRLGVMYTDKLIF.

Worth noting for this clone: TCRdb's protein for this DNA is that of a much larger clone and differs from the translation at residue 10, likely a read error; the protein shown is the DNA translation. This chain links TRDV1 with TRDJ1; unclear D gene. TCRdb is silent on the J gene; assignment here came from matching the DNA to germline. CDR3 length: 16 residues. Trimming pared 2 bases from V and 1 base from J, leaving 14 bases between. CDR1 is TSWWSYY, CDR2 QGS, per germline. The CDR3 loop reads CALGEYPHRRTDKLIF. The CDR3 bases are TGTGCTCTTGGGGAATATCCCCATCGGCGCACCGATAAACTCATCTTT.

This clone turned up a few times. TCRdb shows a much larger clone's protein in place of this DNA's translation, and the two differ at residue 3, likely through a read error; the protein shown is translated from the DNA. The chain joins TRAV38-2/DV8 to TRDJ1; 12 nucleotides match TRDD3. TCRdb is silent on the J gene; assignment here came from matching the DNA to germline. There are 26 residues in the CDR3. With 10 bases clipped from V and 3 bases from J, the junction kept 43 bases outside the gene matches. Per germline, CDR1 TSESDYY and CDR2 QEAYKQQN. CDR3 sequence reads: CAHTGPPSTQPRTGGYHTTGPDKLIF. For the CDR3, the DNA is TGTGCTCATACGGGGCCGCCCTCCACTCAGCCCCGTACTGGGGGATACCATACGACGGGTCCCGATAAACTCATCTTT.

As to this clone: This DNA's translation and the protein TCRdb lists, from a much larger clone, do not match at residue 15, likely due to a read error; the protein shown is translated from the DNA. V is TRDV1 and J is TRDJ1, with D maybe TRDD3 (5 bases). CDR3 length: 18 residues. CDR1 is TSWWSYY, CDR2 QGS, per germline. This CDR3 is CALGGRWVPNPYTDRLIF. The DNA for the CDR3 is TGTGCTCTTGGGGGGCGCTGGGTCCCAAACCCGTACACCGATAGACTCATCTTT.

This clone was detected many times. At one of its ends the junction is not consistent with the germline gene, which may arise from a read error. Other DNA sequences within the sample encode an identical CDR3. The rearrangement uses TRDV3 and TRDJ1; 8 bases fit TRDD3. The CDR3 contains 12 residues. Germline lookup yields CDR1 TVYSNPD and CDR2 GDNSRS (reference sequence). CDR3 region: CAFTGDTDKLIF. Written as DNA, the CDR3 is TGTGCCTTTACAGGGGATACCGATAAACTCATCTTC. The entire variable domain, with the rest obtained from reference TRDV3 and TRDJ1, is as follows: CDKVTQSSPDQTVASGSEVVLLCTYDTVYSNPDLFWYRIRPDYSFQFVFYGDNSRSEGADFTQGRFSVKHILTQKAFHLVISPVRTEDSATYYCAFTGDTDKLIFGKGTRVTVEP.

Note on this clone: This DNA's translation and the protein TCRdb lists, from a much larger clone, do not match at residue 9, likely due to a read error; the protein shown is translated from the DNA. This rearrangement joins TRDV2 to TRDJ1; either TRDD2 or TRDD3 may fit D (6 bases each). The J gene was not available in TCRdb and was assigned here by matching the DNA to germline segments. The CDR3 has 24 amino acids. Trimming shortened V by 1 base and J by 0 bases, and 38 bases separated the two germline ends. Germline CDR1 reads GEAIGNYY; CDR2 reads EKD. CDR3 sequence (DNA): TGTGCCTGTGACACTCTTCCTGGGGAATACGCGGATGCACAACCCAAATTGTACACCGATAAACTCATCTTT. This sequence encodes CACDTLPGEYADAQPKLYTDKLIF.

Details on this clone: Translating this DNA gives a protein that differs at residue 16 from the TCRdb one, which belongs to a much larger clone; a read error is likely, and the protein shown is this translation. The gene calls are TRDV3 and TRDJ1, with D perhaps TRDD2 (7 bases). CDR1 and CDR2 (germline): TVYSNPD, GDNSRS (reference sequence). The CDR3 is 18 amino acids. The DNA for the CDR3 is TGTGCCTTGAATTTTCCTACGTGGTGGGGGGCGTACACCGATAAACACATCTTT. It translates to CALNFPTWWGAYTDKHIF.